These 18 T cell receptor beta chains share one sample of origin, sequenced in a study of cytotoxic CD8 clonotypes in ibrutinib-treated CLL. Assay used: immunoSEQ multiplex PCR; TCRdb lists only in-frame clones, some missing. The profile shows over 200,000 clones, about 75% of them singletons. The sequences come from PBMCs, collected after 12 months of ibrutinib treatment. These receptors were taken from a human donor with chronic lymphocytic leukemia.

The DNA of the CDR3 is TGTGCCAGCTCACCATCTAATGGGGGCAGTTATGGCTACACCTTC. This translates into CASSPSNGGSYGYTF. The chain combines TRBV18 with TRBJ1-2; D possibly corresponds to TRBD1 (6 bases). From germline, CDR1 is KGHSH and CDR2 LQKENI. The CDR3 runs 15 residues. Trimming left V 2 bases short and J 5 bases short, with 15 bases between. The whole variable domain, filled in from reference TRBV18 and TRBJ1-2, reads NAGVMQNPRHLVRRRGQEARLRCSPMKGHSHVYWYRQLPEEGLKFMVYLQKENIIDESGMPKERFSAEFPKEGPSILRIQQVVRGDSAAYFCASSPSNGGSYGYTFGSGTRLTVV.

The chain joins TRBV30 to TRBJ1-5, with 7 bases aligning to TRBD1. The V segment lost 5 bases and the J segment 7 bases; nucleotides outside the gene matches: 5. Germline CDR1 and CDR2: GTSNPN and SVGIG (reference sequence). The CDR3 extends over 12 amino acids. CDR3 residues: CAWGTVGQPQHF. CDR3 DNA: TGTGCCTGGGGGACAGTGGGGCAGCCCCAGCATTTT.

The gene calls are TRBV14 and TRBJ1-5; no clear D gene. There are 15 residues in the CDR3. Trimming pared 3 bases from V and 2 bases from J, leaving 11 bases between. The germline gives CDR1 SGHDN, CDR2 FVKESK. The CDR3 is CASSQGSAGNQPQHF. The CDR3, as DNA: TGTGCCAGCAGCCAGGGATCGGCGGGCAATCAGCCCCAGCATTTT.

This clone was counted between two and nine times. The chain carries TRBV6-5 and TRBJ2-7, with D unresolved. Germline-derived CDR1 and CDR2 are MNHEY and SVGAGI. The V and J ends lost 5 bases and 2 bases respectively, with 10 bases between them. This CDR3 contains 13 residues. The CDR3 sequence is CASSTWSPYEQYF. In nucleotides, the CDR3 is TGTGCCAGCAGTACGTGGTCCCCCTACGAGCAGTACTTC.

The CDR3 is CASSPGRASPEAFF. The CDR3 DNA reads TGCGCCAGCAGCCCGGGGAGGGCAAGCCCTGAAGCTTTCTTT. This sequence joins TRBV5-1 and TRBJ1-1, with unresolved D. CDR3 length: 14 residues. The V and J ends lost 4 bases and 6 bases respectively, with 16 bases between them. Germline V gives CDR1 SGHRS, CDR2 YFSETQ.

The chain uses TRBV4-3 and TRBJ1-4; D perhaps matches TRBD1 (5 bases). Trimming removed 1 base from V and 8 bases from J, with 14 bases in between. This CDR3 contains 15 residues. Germline V lookup: CDR1 LGHNA, CDR2 YSLEER. The CDR3 region is CASSQAGGEREKLFF. CDR3 nucleotides: TGCGCCAGCAGCCAAGCGGGGGGGGAGAGGGAAAAACTGTTTTTT.

As to this clone: Compared with germline, one end of the junction differs, possibly owing to a read error. The chain carries TRBV11-2 and TRBJ2-1; 10 bases match TRBD2. CDR3 length equals 17 residues. Germline V gives CDR1 SGHAT, CDR2 FQNNGV. The CDR3 sequence: CASSLRSGYSGGNLGIF. The CDR3 nucleotides read TGTGCCAGCAGCTTACGGTCGGGTTATAGCGGGGGGAATCTTGGGATCTTC.

This clone was detected a few times. This chain joins TRBV6-5 and TRBJ1-2; no definite D call. The CDR3 is made up of 15 amino acids. CDR1 and CDR2 from the germline V gene are MNHEY and SVGAGI. V was cut by 5 bases and J by 4 bases, with 17 bases left in between. CDR3 DNA sequence: TGTGCCAGCAGTCTCGTGACCGGGCCGCTCTATGGCTACACCTTC. This gives the protein CASSLVTGPLYGYTF.

This rearrangement joins TRBV30 to TRBJ2-7; no reliable D call. The CDR3 length is 12 residues. The V gene lost 2 bases and the J gene lost 2 bases, with 7 bases spanning the gap. The germline V gene has CDR1 GTSNPN and CDR2 SVGIG (reference sequence). Here the CDR3 DNA reads TGTGCCTGGAGTTCCAGGACCTACGAGCAGTACTTC. Translating gives CAWSSRTYEQYF.

The V gene is TRBV6-1, the J gene TRBJ1-5; tentative D call: TRBD1 (5 bases). The CDR3 extends over 13 amino acids. V was pared by 4 bases and J by 6 bases, with 10 bases between. Germline lookup yields CDR1 MNHNS and CDR2 SASEGT. The CDR3 region is CASSGQGGQPQHF. Here the CDR3 DNA reads TGTGCCAGCAGTGGCCAGGGAGGTCAGCCCCAGCATTTT.

The CDR3 DNA reads as TGCAGCGTTGAGGGTAGCGGGGGGGCCGGGGATACGCAGTATTTT. Its protein is CSVEGSGGAGDTQYF. This sequence joins TRBV29-1 and TRBJ2-3, with TRBD2 identical over 11 bases. Germline V gene data show CDR1 as SQVTM and CDR2 as ANQGSEA. The CDR3 runs to 15 residues. V lost 3 bases and J lost 6; bases outside the gene matches: 8.

The CDR3 DNA sequence: TGTGCCAGCTACCCTAACCCGGGGGGAGGAAGGTACGAGCAGTACTTC. It codes for CASYPNPGGGRYEQYF. This chain connects TRBV27 to TRBJ2-7; 7 bases map to TRBD2. The CDR3 has 16 residues. The germline gives CDR1 MNHEY, CDR2 SMNVEV (reference sequence). V lost 8 bases and J lost 4; bases outside the gene matches: 17.

This clone is medium-sized (0.01 to 0.1%) by share. This sequence joins TRBV11-2 and TRBJ1-5; no reliable D call. Germline CDR1 and CDR2: SGHAT and FQNNGV. The CDR3 loop spans 13 amino acids. Trimming stripped 1 base from V and 4 bases from J, with 5 bases between. The CDR3 region is CASSLGVNQPQHF. CDR3 bases: TGTGCCAGCAGCTTAGGGGTTAATCAGCCCCAGCATTTT.

This sequence joins TRBV29-1 and TRBJ1-1; no reliable D call. From germline, CDR1 is SQVTM and CDR2 ANQGSEA. Between the trimmed V and J ends, which lost 0 bases and 5 bases, there was a span of 16 bases. CDR3 size: 15 residues. CDR3 loop: CSVEDPFRSQTEAFF. The CDR3 bases are TGCAGCGTTGAAGATCCCTTTCGCAGTCAGACTGAAGCTTTCTTT.

This chain joins TRBV19 and TRBJ1-2; 7 bases fit TRBD1. The V segment lost 5 bases and the J segment 1 base; nucleotides outside the gene matches: 4. Germline loops: CDR1 LNHDA, CDR2 SQIVND (reference sequence). The CDR3 runs 14 residues. CDR3 sequence (DNA): TGTGCCAGTAGTTTGGACAGGATTAACTATGGCTACACCTTC. Its translation: CASSLDRINYGYTF.

The chain couples TRBV21-1 to TRBJ2-7; the DNA was not compared with TRBD1, the D call given in the table. TRBV21-1 is noted as a pseudogene. The CDR3 loop spans 16 amino acids. The CDR3 spells CASSKRQGASSYEQYF. The CDR3 nucleotides read TGTGCCAGCAGCAAAAGACAGGGGGCGAGCTCCTACGAGCAGTACTTC.

J is TRBJ2-5 and V is TRBV28; D ambiguous. The CDR3 covers 13 residues. The germline V and J ends were trimmed by 10 bases and 0 bases, with 12 bases remaining between them. Germline V gene data show CDR1 as MDHEN and CDR2 as SYDVKM. The CDR3 loop is CAILRPHQETQYF. The DNA of the CDR3 is TGTGCCATCCTCAGGCCTCACCAAGAGACCCAGTACTTC.

This clone was seen a few times. A read error may produce the germline difference seen at one junction end. The gene calls are TRBV4-1 and TRBJ1-1; D unresolved. The CDR3 extends over 16 amino acids. Looked up from germline, CDR1 is MGHRA and CDR2 is YSYEKL. CDR3 amino acids: CASSQDRRTPNAEAFF. CDR3 bases: TGCGCCAGCAGCCAAGATCGGAGGACGCCGAACGCTGAAGCTTTCTTT.